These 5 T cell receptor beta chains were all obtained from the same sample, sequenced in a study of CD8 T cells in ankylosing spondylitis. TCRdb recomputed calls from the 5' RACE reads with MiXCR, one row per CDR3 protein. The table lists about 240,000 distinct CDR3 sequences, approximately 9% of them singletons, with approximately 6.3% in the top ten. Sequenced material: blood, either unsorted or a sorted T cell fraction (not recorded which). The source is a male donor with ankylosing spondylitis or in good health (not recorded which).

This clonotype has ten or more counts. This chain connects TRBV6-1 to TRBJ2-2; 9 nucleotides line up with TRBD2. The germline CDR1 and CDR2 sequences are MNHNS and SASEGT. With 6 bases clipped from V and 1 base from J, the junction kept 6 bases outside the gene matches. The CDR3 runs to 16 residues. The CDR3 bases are TGTGCCAGCAGCCTAGCGGGGAGAGTGAACACCGGGGAGCTGTTTTTT. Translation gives CASSLAGRVNTGELFF.

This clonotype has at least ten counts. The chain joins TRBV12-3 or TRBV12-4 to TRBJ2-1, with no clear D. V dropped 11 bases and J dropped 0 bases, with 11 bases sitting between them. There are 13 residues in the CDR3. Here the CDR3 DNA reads TGTGCCTCCCAGACGGGCTCCTACAATGAGCAGTTCTTC. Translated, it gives CASQTGSYNEQFF.

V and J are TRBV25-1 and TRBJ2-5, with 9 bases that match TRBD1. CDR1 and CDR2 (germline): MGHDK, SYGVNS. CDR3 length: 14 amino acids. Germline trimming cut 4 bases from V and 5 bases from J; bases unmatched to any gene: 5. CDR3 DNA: TGTGCCAGCAGTGTACAGGGGGCAGCGGAGACCCAGTACTTC. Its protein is CASSVQGAAETQYF.

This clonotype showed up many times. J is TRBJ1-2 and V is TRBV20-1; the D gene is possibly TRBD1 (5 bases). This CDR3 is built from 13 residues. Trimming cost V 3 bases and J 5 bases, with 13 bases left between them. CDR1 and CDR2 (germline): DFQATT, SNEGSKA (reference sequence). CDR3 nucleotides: TGCAGTGCTAGCGGGGGGGGTGGATATGGCTACACCTTC. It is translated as CSASGGGGYGYTF.

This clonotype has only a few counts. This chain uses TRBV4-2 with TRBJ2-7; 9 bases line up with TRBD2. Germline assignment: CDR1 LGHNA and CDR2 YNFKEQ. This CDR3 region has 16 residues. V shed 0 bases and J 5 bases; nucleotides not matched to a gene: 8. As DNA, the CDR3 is TGTGCCAGCAGCCAAGAAACAGGGACTAGCTACCACGAGCAGTACTTC. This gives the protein CASSQETGTSYHEQYF.